This TCR beta chain was profiled in a study of technical replicates of blood from several donors. Method: immunoSEQ multiplex PCR; TCRdb's copy keeps in-frame clones and lacks some. The sample records more than 80,000 clones, about 97% being singletons. Looked up from germline, CDR1 is DFQATT and CDR2 is SNEGSKA (reference sequence). The CDR3 contains 11 residues. The ends were cut back, 2 bases at V and 2 bases at J, with 3 bases in the middle. The sample taken for sequencing was T cells isolated from PBMCs. The clonotype comes from a human donor in good health. V gene TRBV20-1 combines with J gene TRBJ1-2; D ambiguous. This CDR3 reads CSARQNYGYTF. As DNA, the CDR3 is TGCAGTGCTAGACAGAACTATGGCTACACCTTC.